What follows are 29 T cell receptor beta chains derived from one specimen sequenced in a study of OX40 agonist ivuxolimab in advanced cancers. Library construction relied on the immunoSEQ multiplex PCR assay. The clones in this table, taken by TCRdb from immuneACCESS, are in-frame only. Not every clone is retained; where verified, under half of the shortfall comes from an unresolved V gene, and the cause of the rest is unknown. For this sample there are about 76,000 clones; roughly 85% appear just once. The ten biggest clones cover roughly 0.61% of the sample. Sequences were derived from CD4+ or CD8+ T cells sorted from blood, sampled in a trial of the OX40 agonist ivuxolimab. The source of these receptors is an adult with an advanced solid tumor such as melanoma, head and neck, liver or kidney cancer.

In DNA form, the CDR3 reads TGTGCCAGCAGCCCCCGGCGCTCTGGAAACACCATATATTTT. This gives the protein CASSPRRSGNTIYF. The chain is built from TRBV5-6 and TRBJ1-3, with D unresolved. With 4 bases removed from V and 0 bases from J, the gap between germline ends came to 8 bases. CDR3 length equals 14 residues. Germline V CDR1 and CDR2: SGHDT, YYEEEE.

The chain joins TRBV7-3 to TRBJ2-3; 7 bases fit TRBD1. The CDR3 has 13 residues. The junction had 4 bases not matched to a gene; V was cut back by 6 bases and J by 4 bases. Germline V lookup: CDR1 SGHTA, CDR2 FQGTGA. CDR3 sequence (DNA): TGTGCCAGCAGTACAGGGGCCTCAGATACGCAGTATTTT. The encoded protein is CASSTGASDTQYF.

The V call is TRBV5-4, the J call TRBJ2-5; 7 bases are shared with TRBD2. Looked up from germline, CDR1 is SGHNT and CDR2 is YYREEE (reference sequence). Trimming removed 2 bases from V and 4 bases from J; junction bases left unmatched: 5. The CDR3 runs to 14 residues. The CDR3 spells CASSLAAGIETQYF. The CDR3 bases are TGTGCCAGCAGCTTAGCAGCGGGGATAGAGACCCAGTACTTC.

The J gene is TRBJ1-1, the V gene TRBV10-3; unclear D gene. The CDR3 spans 15 residues. V was clipped by 6 bases and J by 0 bases, with 14 bases between them. Germline CDR1 reads ENHRY; CDR2 reads SYGVKD. The CDR3 sequence is CAIRRTVLMNTEAFF. CDR3 nucleotide sequence: TGTGCCATCAGGCGGACCGTCCTCATGAACACTGAAGCTTTCTTT.

V is TRBV30 and J is TRBJ1-5; no definite D call. The V gene lost 0 bases and the J gene lost 1 base, with 7 bases spanning the gap. The CDR3 is 14 amino acids. Per the germline V gene, CDR1 is GTSNPN and CDR2 is SVGIG (reference sequence). CDR3: CAWSVSGSNQPQHF. The CDR3, as DNA: TGTGCCTGGAGTGTCTCGGGGAGCAATCAGCCCCAGCATTTT.

The V and J genes are TRBV19 and TRBJ2-5; TRBD1 or TRBD2 may be the D gene (5 bases each). The CDR3 has 18 amino acids. The germline V gene encodes CDR1 LNHDA and CDR2 SQIVND (reference sequence). The V end was cut by 0 bases, the J end by 3 bases, with 20 bases between. In DNA, the CDR3 is TGTGCCAGTAGTATAGATCAACCGGGACGGGAACGAAAAGAGACCCAGTACTTC. Protein: CASSIDQPGRERKETQYF.

This chain uses TRBV4-3 with TRBJ1-6, with D perhaps matching TRBD1 (5 bases). This CDR3 has 15 amino acids. CDR1 and CDR2 from the germline V gene are LGHNA and YSLEER. Trimming took off 1 base at V and 8 bases at J, with 12 bases between the two ends. Written as DNA, the CDR3 is TGCGCCAGCAGCCAAGCAGGGCTATTGGATTCACCCCTCCACTTT. Amino acids: CASSQAGLLDSPLHF.

The rearrangement uses TRBV7-9 and TRBJ1-4; TRBD1 is a possible D gene (5 bases). Germline assignment: CDR1 SEHNR and CDR2 FQNEAQ (reference sequence). V lost 0 bases, J lost 7 bases, and 15 bases lay in between. This CDR3 region has 16 residues. Here the CDR3 DNA reads TGTGCCAGCAGCTTAGCGACTGGGGGTTCGGGTGAAAAACTGTTTTTT. It is translated as CASSLATGGSGEKLFF. Filled out from reference TRBV7-9 and TRBJ1-4, the complete variable domain reads DTGVSQNPRHKITKRGQNVTFRCDPISEHNRLYWYRQTLGQGPEFLTYFQNEAQLEKSRLLSDRFSAERPKGSFSTLEIQRTEQGDSAMYLCASSLATGGSGEKLFFGSGTQLSVL.

The V call is TRBV5-4, the J call TRBJ1-1; D is unclear. Trimming removed 4 bases from V and 2 bases from J, with 3 bases in between. Germline-derived CDR1 and CDR2 are SGHNT and YYREEE (reference sequence). The CDR3 runs 11 residues. The chain's CDR3 is CASSLNTEAFF. The CDR3 DNA is TGTGCCAGCAGCCTTAACACTGAAGCTTTCTTT.

The genes are TRBV9 and TRBJ2-7; TRBD1 matches at 7 bases. Germline loops: CDR1 SGDLS, CDR2 YYNGEE. This CDR3 is built from 13 residues. Losses at the gene ends were 4 bases for V and 4 bases for J; bases not matched to a gene: 5. The CDR3 region is CASSPRQGYEQYF. In DNA form, the CDR3 reads TGTGCCAGCAGCCCCCGACAGGGTTACGAGCAGTACTTC. The full variable domain, in which reference TRBV9 and TRBJ2-7 provide the parts outside the CDR3, is DSGVTQTPKHLITATGQRVTLRCSPRSGDLSVYWYQQSLDQGLQFLIQYYNGEERAKGNILERFSAQQFPDLHSELNLSSLELGDSALYFCASSPRQGYEQYFGPGTRLTVT.

This clone was recorded a few times. The V and J genes are TRBV5-4 and TRBJ2-3; TRBD2 aligns across 12 bases. Germline CDR1 SGHNT, CDR2 YYREEE (reference sequence). The V segment lost 4 bases and the J segment 11 bases; nucleotides outside the gene matches: 14. The CDR3 has 16 amino acids. DNA of the CDR3: TGTGCCAGCAGCCCCCAGTCTAGCGGGGGGGCCGGAGGGCAGTATTTT. Protein product: CASSPQSSGGAGGQYF.

This chain connects TRBV7-2 to TRBJ2-1; 8 bases line up with TRBD2. This CDR3 region has 14 residues. Germline V gene data show CDR1 as SGHTA and CDR2 as FQGNSA. Trimming removed 9 bases from V and 2 bases from J; junction bases left unmatched: 6. CDR3 amino acids: CASTPGGAYNEQFF. CDR3 coding DNA: TGTGCCAGTACCCCGGGGGGGGCCTACAATGAGCAGTTCTTC.

This clone has a handful of counts. V usage is TRBV20-1 and J usage is TRBJ1-1; TRBD1 matches 7 bases. Germline trimming cut 3 bases from V and 7 bases from J; bases unmatched to any gene: 2. Germline V lookup: CDR1 DFQATT, CDR2 SNEGSKA (reference sequence). CDR3 length: 11 amino acids. This chain's CDR3 is CSARGQIEAFF. CDR3 in DNA: TGCAGTGCTAGGGGACAGATTGAAGCTTTCTTT.

The chain has TRBV27 and TRBJ2-5, with TRBD1 as a possible D gene (6 bases). The germline gives CDR1 MNHEY, CDR2 SMNVEV (reference sequence). The length of the CDR3 is 15 residues. V gave up 5 bases and J gave up 2 bases, with 15 bases separating them. Here the CDR3 reads CASSPLGTSQETQYF. In DNA, the CDR3 is TGTGCCAGCAGTCCCCTCGGGACATCACAAGAGACCCAGTACTTC.

This chain connects TRBV18 to TRBJ2-7, with TRBD1 matching 7 bases. This CDR3 is built from 16 residues. J lost 3 bases, V lost 0 bases, and 8 bases had no gene match. Germline loops: CDR1 KGHSH, CDR2 LQKENI. CDR3 nucleotides: TGTGCCAGCTCACCACCGGCAGGGGGTTCTTTCTACGAGCAGTACTTC. Translating it yields CASSPPAGGSFYEQYF.

The chain couples TRBV11-3 to TRBJ2-1, with D tentatively TRBD1 (6 bases). The CDR3 loop spans 14 amino acids. V was pared by 5 bases and J by 5 bases, with 13 bases between. Germline V gives CDR1 SGHNT, CDR2 YENEEA. The CDR3 DNA follows: TGTGCCAGCAGCCCCTACAGGGCCAACAATGAGCAGTTCTTC. Protein product: CASSPYRANNEQFF.

This chain links TRBV10-3 with TRBJ2-1, with TRBD2 matching 14 bases. The CDR3 consists of 18 residues. Trimming removed 3 bases from V and 8 bases from J; junction bases left unmatched: 12. The germline V gene has CDR1 ENHRY and CDR2 SYGVKD. The CDR3 sequence: CAISDGLAGGYGLDEQFF. In DNA form, the CDR3 reads TGTGCCATCAGTGACGGACTAGCGGGGGGATACGGGTTGGATGAGCAGTTCTTC.

This rearrangement joins TRBV6-4 to TRBJ2-3; maybe TRBD2 (5 bases). V dropped 2 bases and J dropped 4 bases, with 10 bases sitting between them. This CDR3 region has 14 residues. Germline lookup yields CDR1 MRHNA and CDR2 SNTAGT. Here the CDR3 reads CASSDRGQADTQYF. DNA of the CDR3: TGTGCCAGCAGTGACCGGGGTCAGGCAGATACGCAGTATTTT.

This chain links TRBV2 with TRBJ2-7; TRBD1 aligns across 7 bases. The CDR3 contains 15 residues. Losses at the gene ends were 6 bases for V and 7 bases for J; bases not matched to a gene: 15. The germline V gene encodes CDR1 SNHLY and CDR2 FYNNEI. The DNA of the CDR3 is TGTGCCAGCAGACCCGGGACAGCTTTAGTGAGGGAGCAGTACTTC. Amino acids: CASRPGTALVREQYF. The variable domain in full, with the rest retrieved from reference TRBV2 and TRBJ2-7, is EPEVTQTPSHQVTQMGQEVILRCVPISNHLYFYWYRQILGQKVEFLVSFYNNEISEKSEIFDDQFSVERPDGSNFTLKIRSTKLEDSAMYFCASRPGTALVREQYFGPGTRLTVT.

The V gene is TRBV5-1, the J gene TRBJ2-3, with D tentatively TRBD2 (7 bases). The CDR3 runs 15 residues. Germline CDR1 reads SGHRS; CDR2 reads YFSETQ. The V end was cut by 6 bases, the J end by 4 bases, with 18 bases between. The CDR3 loop reads CASTIRGAPADTQYF. CDR3 in DNA: TGCGCCAGCACCATCCGGGGGGCCCCCGCAGATACGCAGTATTTT.

CDR3 DNA sequence: TGTGCCTGGAGTGTGGCTAGCGAGCAGTTCTTC. It is translated as CAWSVASEQFF. The chain employs TRBV30 and TRBJ2-1; possibly TRBD2 for D (5 bases). CDR3 length equals 11 residues. Germline V gene sequence: CDR1 GTSNPN, CDR2 SVGIG (reference sequence). Trimming took 0 bases from V and 10 from J, leaving 7 bases between them.

The chain links TRBV11-2 to TRBJ2-7; 8 bases match TRBD1. The junction had 4 bases not matched to a gene; V was cut back by 5 bases and J by 1 base. Germline V gene sequence: CDR1 SGHAT, CDR2 FQNNGV. This CDR3 spans 14 amino acids. Here the CDR3 reads CASSPRTGSYEQYF. The CDR3 DNA is TGTGCCAGCAGCCCCCGGACAGGGTCCTACGAGCAGTACTTC. Based on the CDR3 plus reference TRBV11-2 and TRBJ2-7, the full variable domain is EAGVAQSPRYKIIEKRQSVAFWCNPISGHATLYWYQQILGQGPKLLIQFQNNGVVDDSQLPKDRFSAERLKGVDSTLKIQPAKLEDSAVYLCASSPRTGSYEQYFGPGTRLTVT.

This clone was detected a few times. The V and J genes are TRBV4-3 and TRBJ1-6; TRBD1 is a possible D gene (5 bases). V was trimmed by 2 bases and J by 6 bases, leaving 17 bases between them. The germline gives CDR1 LGHNA, CDR2 YSLEER. This CDR3 has 17 residues. The CDR3 DNA sequence: TGCGCCAGCAGCCAATATTTCGATGGGGACCTTAATTCACCCCTCCACTTT. The encoded protein is CASSQYFDGDLNSPLHF.

The genes are TRBV30 and TRBJ2-3; unclear D gene. CDR3 length: 11 residues. Trimming pared 0 bases from V and 4 bases from J, leaving 2 bases between. Germline V gene sequence: CDR1 GTSNPN, CDR2 SVGIG (reference sequence). This CDR3 reads CAWSVPDTQYF. Here the CDR3 DNA reads TGTGCCTGGAGTGTCCCAGATACGCAGTATTTT.

The chain has TRBV5-1 and TRBJ1-2; 8 positions agree with TRBD1. Germline CDR1 is SGHRS and CDR2 is YFSETQ. V shed 4 bases and J 4 bases; nucleotides not matched to a gene: 6. The length of the CDR3 is 14 residues. The CDR3 sequence is CASSENRGTYGYTF. CDR3 DNA sequence: TGCGCCAGCAGCGAAAACAGGGGGACCTATGGCTACACCTTC.

The rearrangement links TRBV11-2 to TRBJ2-7, with D unclear. Germline V gene lookup returns CDR1 SGHAT and CDR2 FQNNGV. The length of the CDR3 is 15 residues. Deletions cut 3 bases from V and 3 bases from J, with 15 bases between. The CDR3 nucleotides read TGTGCCAGCAGCTTTCTCCGGGCAGACGGCTACGAGCAGTACTTC. Amino acids: CASSFLRADGYEQYF.

The rearrangement links TRBV4-2 to TRBJ2-2; 10 bases are a match to TRBD2. Germline loops: CDR1 LGHNA, CDR2 YNFKEQ. V lost 3 bases, J lost 0 bases, and 4 bases stayed unmatched. This CDR3 is built from 17 residues. The CDR3 spells CASSQQAGGANTGELFF. CDR3 DNA: TGTGCCAGCAGCCAGCAAGCGGGGGGGGCGAACACCGGGGAGCTGTTTTTT.

V gene TRBV18 combines with J gene TRBJ1-5; 8 bases map to TRBD1. CDR3 size: 19 residues. The V and J ends lost 0 bases and 2 bases, in that order; junction bases with no gene match: 12. Per germline, CDR1 KGHSH and CDR2 LQKENI. The CDR3 bases are TGTGCCAGCTCACCACCTATTTTTCCGGGACAGGCAGGCAATCAGCCCCAGCATTTT. Its protein is CASSPPIFPGQAGNQPQHF. Variable domain in full (rest from reference TRBV18 and TRBJ1-5): NAGVMQNPRHLVRRRGQEARLRCSPMKGHSHVYWYRQLPEEGLKFMVYLQKENIIDESGMPKERFSAEFPKEGPSILRIQQVVRGDSAAYFCASSPPIFPGQAGNQPQHFGDGTRLSIL.

J is TRBJ1-4 and V is TRBV21-1. TRBV21-1 constitutes a pseudogene. The CDR3 has 17 residues. CDR3 nucleotide sequence: TGTGCCAGCAGCAGCGGGACAGGCGGGGGGACTAATGAAAAACTGTTTTTT. Encoded protein: CASSSGTGGGTNEKLFF.